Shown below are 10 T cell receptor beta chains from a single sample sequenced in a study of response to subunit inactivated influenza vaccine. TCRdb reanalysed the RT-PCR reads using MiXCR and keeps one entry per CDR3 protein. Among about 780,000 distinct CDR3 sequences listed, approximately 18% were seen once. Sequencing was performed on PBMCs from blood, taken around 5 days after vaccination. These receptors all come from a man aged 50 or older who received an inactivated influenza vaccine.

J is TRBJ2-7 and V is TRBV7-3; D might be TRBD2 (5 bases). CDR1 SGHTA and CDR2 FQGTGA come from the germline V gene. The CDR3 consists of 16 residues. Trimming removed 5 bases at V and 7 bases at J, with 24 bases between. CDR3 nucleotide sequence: TGTGCCAGCAGCCTTACTTTTCAACCGAATGGGGAGGAGCAGTACTTC. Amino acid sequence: CASSLTFQPNGEEQYF. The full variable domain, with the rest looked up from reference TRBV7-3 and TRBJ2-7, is GAGVSQTPSNKVTEKGKYVELRCDPISGHTALYWYRQSLGQGPEFLIYFQGTGAADDSGLPNDRFFAVRPEGSVSTLKIQRTERGDSAVYLCASSLTFQPNGEEQYFGPGTRLTVT.

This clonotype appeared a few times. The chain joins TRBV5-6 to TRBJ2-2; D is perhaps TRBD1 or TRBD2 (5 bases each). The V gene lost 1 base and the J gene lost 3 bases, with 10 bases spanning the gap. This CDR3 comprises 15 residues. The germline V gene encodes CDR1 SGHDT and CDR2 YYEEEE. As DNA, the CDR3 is TGTGCCAGCAGCTTGATTGGGGGTGACACCGGGGAGCTGTTTTTT. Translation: CASSLIGGDTGELFF.

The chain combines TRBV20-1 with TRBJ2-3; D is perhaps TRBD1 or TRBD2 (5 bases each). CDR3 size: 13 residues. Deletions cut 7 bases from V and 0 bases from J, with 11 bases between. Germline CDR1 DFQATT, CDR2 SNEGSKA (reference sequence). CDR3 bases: TGCAGTGTTATGGGACCAAGCACAGATACGCAGTATTTT. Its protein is CSVMGPSTDTQYF.

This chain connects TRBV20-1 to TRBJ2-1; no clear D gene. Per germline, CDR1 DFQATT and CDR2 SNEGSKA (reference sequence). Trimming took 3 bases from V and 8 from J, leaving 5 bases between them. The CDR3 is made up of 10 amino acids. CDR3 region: CSASLHEQFF. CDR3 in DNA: TGCAGTGCTAGTTTGCATGAGCAGTTCTTC.

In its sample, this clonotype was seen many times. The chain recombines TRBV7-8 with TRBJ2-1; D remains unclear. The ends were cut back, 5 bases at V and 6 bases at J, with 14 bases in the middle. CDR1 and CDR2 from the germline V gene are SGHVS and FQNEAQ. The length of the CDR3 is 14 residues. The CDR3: CASSGFTPGNEQFF. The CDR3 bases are TGTGCCAGCAGCGGATTCACCCCAGGCAATGAGCAGTTCTTC.

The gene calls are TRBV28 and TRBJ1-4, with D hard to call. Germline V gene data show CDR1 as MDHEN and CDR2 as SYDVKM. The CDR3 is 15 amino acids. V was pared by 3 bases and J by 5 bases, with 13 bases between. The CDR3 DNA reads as TGTGCCAGCAGTTTTGGAGGCAGCGGAAATGAAAAACTGTTTTTT. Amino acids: CASSFGGSGNEKLFF.

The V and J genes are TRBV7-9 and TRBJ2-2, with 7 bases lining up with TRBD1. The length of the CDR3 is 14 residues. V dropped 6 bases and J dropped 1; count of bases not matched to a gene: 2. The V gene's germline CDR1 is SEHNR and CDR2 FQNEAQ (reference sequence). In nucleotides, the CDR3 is TGTGCCAGCAGACAGGGGATGAACACCGGGGAGCTGTTTTTT. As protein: CASRQGMNTGELFF.

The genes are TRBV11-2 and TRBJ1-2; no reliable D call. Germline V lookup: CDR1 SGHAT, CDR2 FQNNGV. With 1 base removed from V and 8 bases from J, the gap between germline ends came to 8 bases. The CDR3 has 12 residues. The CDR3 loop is CASSLGLRGYTF. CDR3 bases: TGTGCCAGCAGCTTAGGTCTTCGGGGCTACACCTTC.

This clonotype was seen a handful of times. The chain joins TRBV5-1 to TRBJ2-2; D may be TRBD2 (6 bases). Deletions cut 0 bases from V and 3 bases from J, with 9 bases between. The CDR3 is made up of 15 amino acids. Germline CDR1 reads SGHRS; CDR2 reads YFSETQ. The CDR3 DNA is TGCGCCAGCAGCTTGGCACCGGGGGACACCGGGGAGCTGTTTTTT. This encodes CASSLAPGDTGELFF.

CDR3 sequence: CASSTGFRPSIEQFF. Written as DNA, the CDR3 is TGCGCCAGCAGCACAGGGTTTAGACCCTCCATTGAGCAGTTCTTC. The chain joins TRBV5-1 to TRBJ2-1; a weak D match, TRBD1 (6 bases). This CDR3 is 15 amino acids long. V was cut by 4 bases and J by 9 bases, with 20 bases left in between. From germline, CDR1 is SGHRS and CDR2 YFSETQ.